The 23 T cell receptor beta chains below all came from one sample that was sequenced in a study of blood T cell repertoires in COVID-19. Assay used: immunoSEQ multiplex PCR; TCRdb lists only in-frame clones, some missing. The data contain approximately 92,000 clones, about 82% of them seen just once; the ten biggest clones take up 3.4%. Sequencing input: peripheral blood. The origin of the receptors is a man in his fifties with acute or convalescent COVID-19.

The chain carries TRBV18 and TRBJ1-2; tentative D call: TRBD1 (6 bases). The germline gives CDR1 KGHSH, CDR2 LQKENI. V was pared by 2 bases and J by 6 bases, with 10 bases between. This CDR3 has 13 amino acids. CDR3 region: CASSPYSGDGYTF. CDR3 sequence (DNA): TGTGCCAGCTCACCATACTCAGGGGATGGCTACACCTTC.

This clone was recorded a few times. The genes are TRBV18 and TRBJ2-1; TRBD2 matches 12 bases. Germline V gives CDR1 KGHSH, CDR2 LQKENI. CDR3 length: 16 residues. The ends lost 6 bases at V and 7 bases at J; junction bases unmatched: 10. Here the CDR3 DNA reads TGTGCCAGCTCTCCCCGACTAGCGGGAGTGGGTAATGAGCAGTTCTTC. Translating it yields CASSPRLAGVGNEQFF.

The rearrangement links TRBV19 to TRBJ2-7; the D gene is possibly TRBD2 (7 bases). Trimming shortened V by 3 bases and J by 2 bases, and 11 bases separated the two germline ends. Germline V CDR1 and CDR2: LNHDA, SQIVND (reference sequence). The CDR3 extends over 14 amino acids. CDR3 amino acids: CASSMGEGAYEQYF. CDR3 bases: TGTGCCAGTAGTATGGGGGAGGGGGCCTACGAGCAGTACTTC.

This sequence joins TRBV28 and TRBJ1-4; a weak D match, TRBD1 (5 bases). CDR3 length: 15 residues. V was trimmed by 6 bases and J by 4 bases, leaving 15 bases between them. Germline V gene lookup returns CDR1 MDHEN and CDR2 SYDVKM. The CDR3 loop reads CASSWGGNLNEKLFF. For the CDR3, the DNA is TGTGCCAGCAGCTGGGGGGGGAATCTTAATGAAAAACTGTTTTTT.

The gene calls are TRBV4-3 and TRBJ1-6, with TRBD1 as a possible D gene (5 bases). Germline CDR1 and CDR2: LGHNA and YSLEER. The CDR3 sequence is 15 residues long. The V end lost 0 bases, the J end lost 7 bases, and 10 bases lay between the germline ends. CDR3 protein: CASSQEGVSNSPLHF. The DNA for the CDR3 is TGCGCCAGCAGCCAAGAAGGGGTAAGCAATTCACCCCTCCACTTT.

V gene TRBV18 combines with J gene TRBJ2-7; D not certain. Germline CDR1 KGHSH, CDR2 LQKENI. Trimming took 1 base from V and 0 from J, leaving 7 bases between them. The CDR3 covers 14 residues. As DNA, the CDR3 is TGTGCCAGCTCACCACTCTCTATCTCCTACGAGCAGTACTTC. Translated, it gives CASSPLSISYEQYF.

V and J are TRBV7-9 and TRBJ2-5; 8 positions agree with TRBD1. Germline-derived CDR1 and CDR2 are SEHNR and FQNEAQ (reference sequence). The CDR3 loop spans 16 amino acids. The junction had 9 bases not matched to a gene; V was cut back by 1 base and J by 5 bases. The CDR3 region has the DNA TGTGCCAGCAGCTTAGGCGGGGCAGGGGGCCTGGAGACCCAGTACTTC. It is translated as CASSLGGAGGLETQYF.

The chain joins TRBV4-3 to TRBJ2-5, with 9 bases aligning to TRBD2. Germline CDR1 reads LGHNA; CDR2 reads YSLEER. The CDR3 totals 15 residues. The trim removed 2 bases at V and 2 bases at J, leaving 3 bases unmatched. CDR3 sequence (DNA): TGCGCCAGCAGCCAATTTCTAGCGGGGCAAGAGACCCAGTACTTC. This gives the protein CASSQFLAGQETQYF.

This chain joins TRBV2 and TRBJ2-1, with 11 bases fitting TRBD1. Germline V lookup: CDR1 SNHLY, CDR2 FYNNEI. The CDR3 contains 17 residues. With 6 bases clipped from V and 6 bases from J, the junction kept 13 bases outside the gene matches. In DNA form, the CDR3 reads TGTGCCAGCAGCCCGACCGGGACAGGGGGATTGGGCAATGAGCAGTTCTTC. Its translation is CASSPTGTGGLGNEQFF.

The genes are TRBV9 and TRBJ2-7; tentative D call: TRBD2 (6 bases). This CDR3 is built from 13 residues. Germline lookup yields CDR1 SGDLS and CDR2 YYNGEE. Between the trimmed V and J ends, which lost 1 base and 6 bases, there was a span of 11 bases. DNA of the CDR3: TGTGCCAGCAGCGTATCCGGGAGAAGCGAGCAGTACTTC. It codes for CASSVSGRSEQYF. The full variable domain, completed using reference TRBV9 and TRBJ2-7, is DSGVTQTPKHLITATGQRVTLRCSPRSGDLSVYWYQQSLDQGLQFLIQYYNGEERAKGNILERFSAQQFPDLHSELNLSSLELGDSALYFCASSVSGRSEQYFGPGTRLTVT.

This clone came up once. The chain is built from TRBV2 and TRBJ2-1; TRBD1 agrees at 10 bases. V lost 6 bases to trimming and J lost 6 bases; unmatched junction nucleotides: 11. Germline assignment: CDR1 SNHLY and CDR2 FYNNEI. The CDR3 has 16 residues. The CDR3 loop reads CASRGGTGVRLNEQFF. CDR3 DNA sequence: TGTGCCAGCAGGGGGGGGACAGGGGTCAGACTCAATGAGCAGTTCTTC.

CDR3 nucleotide sequence: TGTGCCAGTAGTATAGTCGGGTCCGGGGAGCTGTTTTTT. Encoded protein: CASSIVGSGELFF. The V and J genes are TRBV19 and TRBJ2-2; the D is unclear. CDR1 and CDR2 (germline): LNHDA, SQIVND (reference sequence). V was cut by 1 base and J by 6 bases, with 6 bases left in between. There are 13 residues in the CDR3.

The rearrangement joins TRBV7-2 to TRBJ1-6; 12 nucleotides match TRBD1. After removal of 4 bases from V and 11 bases from J, the junction contained 6 bases not matched to a gene. Per germline, CDR1 SGHTA and CDR2 FQGNSA. The CDR3 spans 15 residues. CDR3 nucleotide sequence: TGTGCCAGCAGCTGGGGACAGGGGGCTGAGACACCCCTCCACTTT. As protein: CASSWGQGAETPLHF.

In this sample, this clone turned up a few times. The chain employs TRBV6-5 and TRBJ2-7, with 10 bases aligning to TRBD2. CDR3 length: 15 amino acids. Trimming took 6 bases from V and 4 from J; bases not matched to a gene: 9. The germline gives CDR1 MNHEY, CDR2 SVGAGI. This CDR3 is CASRTRPSGSYEQYF. The CDR3 DNA reads as TGTGCCAGCAGGACGCGGCCTAGCGGGAGTTACGAGCAGTACTTC.

V gene TRBV7-2 combines with J gene TRBJ1-1, with TRBD1 as a possible D gene (5 bases). The CDR3 has 15 amino acids. Trimming took off 1 base at V and 0 bases at J, with 9 bases between the two ends. Germline CDR1 SGHTA, CDR2 FQGNSA. CDR3 nucleotide sequence: TGTGCCAGCAGCTTAGTGGGGCACTTGAACACTGAAGCTTTCTTT. Protein: CASSLVGHLNTEAFF. Looking up the rest from reference TRBV7-2 and TRBJ1-1 gives the full variable domain: GAGVSQSPSNKVTEKGKDVELRCDPISGHTALYWYRQSLGQGLEFLIYFQGNSAPDKSGLPSDRFSAERTGGSVSTLTIQRTQQEDSAVYLCASSLVGHLNTEAFFGQGTRLTVV.

The chain recombines TRBV30 with TRBJ1-4, with unresolved D. Germline V gene lookup returns CDR1 GTSNPN and CDR2 SVGIG (reference sequence). CDR3 length: 14 residues. Trimming cost V 2 bases and J 8 bases, with 15 bases left between them. CDR3 bases: TGTGCCTGGAGTCTCTCCTTGACTGTGGAAAAACTGTTTTTT. This encodes CAWSLSLTVEKLFF.

This sequence joins TRBV10-3 and TRBJ1-1; 8 bases fit TRBD1. The CDR3 contains 13 residues. The trim removed 10 bases at V and 0 bases at J, leaving 4 bases unmatched. In germline, CDR1 is ENHRY, CDR2 SYGVKD. The CDR3 here is CASQQGVNTEAFF. CDR3 in DNA: TGTGCCAGCCAACAGGGGGTGAACACTGAAGCTTTCTTT.

The genes are TRBV7-6 and TRBJ2-3, with 10 bases lining up with TRBD2. V lost 3 bases to trimming and J lost 3 bases; unmatched junction nucleotides: 3. Germline V gives CDR1 SGHVS, CDR2 FNYEAQ. This CDR3 contains 15 residues. The CDR3 nucleotides are TGTGCCAGCAGCTTTTCTAGCGGGGGAACAGATACGCAGTATTTT. It yields the protein CASSFSSGGTDTQYF.

The V call is TRBV28, the J call TRBJ2-1; 10 bases align to TRBD1. Germline V gives CDR1 MDHEN, CDR2 SYDVKM. The CDR3 consists of 12 residues. With 5 bases clipped from V and 15 bases from J, the junction kept 7 bases outside the gene matches. CDR3 residues: CASSTPGQGLFF. The CDR3 DNA reads as TGTGCCAGCAGTACACCGGGACAGGGGCTGTTCTTC.

This sequence joins TRBV5-4 and TRBJ1-2; possible D gene TRBD1, 6 bases. In germline, CDR1 is SGHNT, CDR2 YYREEE (reference sequence). The V and J ends lost 2 bases and 2 bases respectively, with 16 bases between them. The CDR3 contains 16 residues. The CDR3 DNA reads TGTGCCAGCAGCTTAGTCCGGACAGAAGGAAACTATGGCTACACCTTC. Amino acid sequence: CASSLVRTEGNYGYTF.

This clone occurred a few times. The chain has TRBV4-1 and TRBJ2-3; 12 bases are a match to TRBD2. Germline V gene lookup returns CDR1 MGHRA and CDR2 YSYEKL. The junction had 0 bases not matched to a gene; V was cut back by 4 bases and J by 1 base. The CDR3 loop spans 15 amino acids. CDR3 in DNA: TGCGCCAGCAGCCCTAGCGGGGGGGGCACAGATACGCAGTATTTT. It is translated as CASSPSGGGTDTQYF.

The chain links TRBV6-5 to TRBJ2-3; D uncertain. This CDR3 region has 13 residues. The V end was cut by 2 bases, the J end by 5 bases, with 8 bases between. CDR1 and CDR2 from the germline V gene are MNHEY and SVGAGI. CDR3 protein: CASSYLEGDTQYF. CDR3 sequence (DNA): TGTGCCAGCAGTTACCTAGAAGGAGATACGCAGTATTTT.

The V and J genes are TRBV7-9 and TRBJ2-3; 8 bases fit TRBD2. This CDR3 is built from 16 residues. Germline assignment: CDR1 SEHNR and CDR2 FQNEAQ (reference sequence). V dropped 3 bases and J dropped 1; count of bases not matched to a gene: 6. CDR3 protein: CASSLSGRGGTDTQYF. CDR3 coding DNA: TGTGCCAGCAGCTTGTCCGGGAGGGGGGGCACAGATACGCAGTATTTT.